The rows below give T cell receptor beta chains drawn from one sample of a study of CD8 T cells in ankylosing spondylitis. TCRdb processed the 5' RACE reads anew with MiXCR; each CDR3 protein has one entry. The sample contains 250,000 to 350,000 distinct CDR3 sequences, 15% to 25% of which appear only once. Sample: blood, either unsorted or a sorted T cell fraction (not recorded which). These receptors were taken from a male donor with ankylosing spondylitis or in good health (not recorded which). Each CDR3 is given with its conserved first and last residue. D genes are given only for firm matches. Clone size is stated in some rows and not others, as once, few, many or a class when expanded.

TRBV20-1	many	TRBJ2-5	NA	CSARDFETQYF	TGCAGTGCTAGAGATTTTGAGACCCAGTACTTC
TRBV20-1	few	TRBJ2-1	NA	CSAPGPADEQFF	TGCAGTGCGCCGGGACCCGCAGATGAGCAGTTCTTC
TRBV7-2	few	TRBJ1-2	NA	CASREGHSPLYGYTF	TGTGCCAGCAGGGAGGGACACTCACCACTCTATGGCTACACCTTC
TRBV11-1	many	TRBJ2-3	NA	CASSTRQVGLGDTQYF	TGTGCCAGCAGCACCCGACAGGTCGGTTTGGGAGATACGCAGTATTTT
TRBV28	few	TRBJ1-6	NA	CASSLGDRPNSPLHF	TGTGCCAGCAGTTTGGGTGACCGGCCCAATTCACCCCTCCACTTT
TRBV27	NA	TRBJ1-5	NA	CASSLRGINQPQHF	TGTGCCAGCAGCCTTCGGGGGATCAATCAGCCCCAGCATTTT
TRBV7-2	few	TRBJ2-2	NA	CASSQGIGTGELFF	TGTGCCAGCAGCCAAGGGATTGGCACCGGGGAGCTGTTTTTT
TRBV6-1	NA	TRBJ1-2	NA	CASSRGVDYGYTF	TGTGCCAGCAGCAGAGGGGTAGACTATGGCTACACCTTC
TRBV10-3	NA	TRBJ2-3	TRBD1	CAISGQGSTDTQYF	TGTGCCATCAGTGGACAGGGTAGCACAGATACGCAGTATTTT
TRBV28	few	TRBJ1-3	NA	CASSQFPRQSSGNTIYF	TGTGCCAGCAGTCAATTCCCCAGACAAAGCTCTGGAAACACCATATATTTT
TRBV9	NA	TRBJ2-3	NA	CVSSREPDTQYF	TGTGTCAGCAGCCGAGAGCCAGATACGCAGTATTTT
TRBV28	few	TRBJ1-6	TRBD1	CASSGGQGNSPLHF	TGTGCCAGCAGTGGGGGACAGGGGAATTCACCCCTCCACTTT
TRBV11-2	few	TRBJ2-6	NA	CASSPSTGLGSGANVLTF	TGTGCCAGCAGCCCCAGTACAGGGTTGGGGTCTGGGGCCAACGTCCTGACTTTC
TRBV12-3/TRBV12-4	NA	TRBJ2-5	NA	CASSRRQGTPQETQYF	TGTGCCAGCAGTCGGCGGCAGGGGACGCCTCAAGAGACCCAGTACTTC
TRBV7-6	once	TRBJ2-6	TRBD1	CASSSGTESFGANVLTF	TGTGCCAGCAGCTCCGGGACAGAGAGCTTTGGGGCCAACGTCCTGACTTTC
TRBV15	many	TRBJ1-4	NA	CATSRVGEKLFF	TGTGCCACCAGCAGAGTCGGCGAAAAACTGTTTTTT
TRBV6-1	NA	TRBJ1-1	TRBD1	CASSTDRAGTEAFF	TGTGCCAGCAGTACGGACAGGGCGGGTACTGAAGCTTTCTTT
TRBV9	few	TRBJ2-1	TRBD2	CASSASGRANEQFF	TGTGCCAGCAGCGCTAGCGGGAGGGCGAATGAGCAGTTCTTC
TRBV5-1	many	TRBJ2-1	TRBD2	CASSTTSGSSYNEQFF	TGCGCCAGCAGCACGACTAGCGGGAGCTCCTACAATGAGCAGTTCTTC
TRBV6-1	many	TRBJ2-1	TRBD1	CASSTSGPGQGGQKQFF	TGTGCCAGCAGTACCTCAGGACCGGGACAGGGGGGCCAAAAGCAGTTCTTC
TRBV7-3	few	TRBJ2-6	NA	CASSLIPGAGANVLTF	TGTGCCAGCAGCTTAATTCCGGGGGCTGGGGCCAACGTCCTGACTTTC
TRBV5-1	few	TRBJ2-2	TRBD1	CASRRQGVGTGELFF	TGCGCCAGCCGTCGACAGGGCGTCGGTACCGGGGAGCTGTTTTTT
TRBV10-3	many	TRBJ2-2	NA	CAIGRAPNTGELFF	TGTGCCATCGGTCGGGCACCGAACACCGGGGAGCTGTTTTTT
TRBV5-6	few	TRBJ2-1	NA	CASSFGSRVNEQFF	TGTGCCAGCAGCTTTGGGTCCCGGGTCAATGAGCAGTTCTTC
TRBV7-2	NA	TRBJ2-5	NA	CASSLLANQETQYF	TGTGCCAGCAGCTTATTGGCAAACCAGGAGACCCAGTACTTC
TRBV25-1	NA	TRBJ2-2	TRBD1	CASSESGTGIHGELFF	TGTGCCAGCAGTGAATCTGGGACAGGGATTCACGGGGAGCTGTTTTTT
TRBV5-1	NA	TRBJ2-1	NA	CASSVGTGNEQFF	TGCGCCAGCAGCGTAGGGACGGGCAATGAGCAGTTCTTC
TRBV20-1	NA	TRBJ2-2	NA	CSASFGAIGELFF	TGCAGTGCTAGTTTTGGGGCTATCGGGGAGCTGTTTTTT
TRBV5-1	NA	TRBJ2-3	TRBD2	CATAWAGGRQDTQYF	TGCGCCACAGCTTGGGCGGGGGGGCGTCAAGATACGCAGTATTTT
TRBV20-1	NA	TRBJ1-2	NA	CSASTVGYGYTF	TGCAGTGCTAGTACCGTAGGCTATGGCTACACCTTC
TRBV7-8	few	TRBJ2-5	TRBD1	CASSTRQGITKETQYF	TGTGCCAGCAGCACCCGACAGGGCATCACAAAAGAGACCCAGTACTTC
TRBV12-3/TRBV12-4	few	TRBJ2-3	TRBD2	CASSSGLAGKDTQYF	TGTGCCAGCAGTTCGGGACTAGCGGGGAAGGATACGCAGTATTTT
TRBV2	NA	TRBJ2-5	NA	CASTTEGGETQYF	TGTGCCAGCACGACGGAGGGGGGAGAGACCCAGTACTTC
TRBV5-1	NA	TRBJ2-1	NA	CASSYSYNEQFF	TGCGCCAGCAGCTATTCCTACAATGAGCAGTTCTTC
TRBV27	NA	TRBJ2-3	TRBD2	CASSKLALGVADTQYF	TGTGCCAGCAGCAAACTAGCGCTGGGTGTCGCAGATACGCAGTATTTT
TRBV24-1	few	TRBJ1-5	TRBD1	CATSGNRGSQPQHF	TGTGCCACCAGTGGAAACAGGGGATCGCAGCCCCAGCATTTT
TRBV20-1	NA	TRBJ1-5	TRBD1	CSATTGVNQPQHF	TGCAGTGCTACGACAGGGGTCAATCAGCCCCAGCATTTT
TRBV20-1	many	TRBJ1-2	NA	CSAKVPGAYGYTF	TGCAGTGCAAAAGTACCAGGGGCCTATGGCTACACCTTC
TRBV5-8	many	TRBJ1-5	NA	CASSLVRNQPQHF	TGTGCCAGCAGCTTGGTCCGCAATCAGCCCCAGCATTTT
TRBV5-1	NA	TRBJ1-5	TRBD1	CASSPGQGALDQPQHF	TGCGCCAGCAGCCCTGGACAGGGGGCGTTGGATCAGCCCCAGCATTTT
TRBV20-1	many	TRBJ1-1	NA	CSAKGPGSTEAFF	TGCAGTGCCAAGGGCCCGGGGAGCACTGAAGCTTTCTTT
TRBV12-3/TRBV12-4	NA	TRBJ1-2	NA	CASSLPPGLGYTF	TGTGCCAGCAGTTTGCCCCCGGGCCTGGGCTACACCTTC
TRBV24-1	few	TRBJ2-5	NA	CATSDSKETQYF	TGTGCCACCAGTGATTCGAAAGAGACCCAGTACTTC
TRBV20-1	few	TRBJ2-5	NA	CSARKNYQETQYF	TGCAGTGCTAGGAAGAACTACCAAGAGACCCAGTACTTC
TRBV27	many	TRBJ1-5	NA	CASRLTGNQPQHF	TGTGCCAGCAGATTAACAGGGAATCAGCCCCAGCATTTT
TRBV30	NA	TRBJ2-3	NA	CAWSHSTDTQYF	TGTGCCTGGAGCCATAGCACAGATACGCAGTATTTT
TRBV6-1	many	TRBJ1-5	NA	CASSPYSNQPQHF	TGTGCCAGCAGCCCTTATAGCAATCAGCCCCAGCATTTT
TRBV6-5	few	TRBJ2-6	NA	CASSFRLPSGANVLTF	TGTGCCAGCAGTTTCCGACTGCCCTCTGGGGCCAACGTCCTGACTTTC
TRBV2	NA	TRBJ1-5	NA	CASLQGLVGNQPQHF	TGTGCCAGCCTACAGGGCTTAGTCGGCAATCAGCCCCAGCATTTT
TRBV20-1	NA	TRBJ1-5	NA	CSAVDSGDPSNQPQHF	TGCAGTGCTGTGGACAGTGGGGACCCTAGCAATCAGCCCCAGCATTTT
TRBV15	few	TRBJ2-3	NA	CATSRDTGQYVDTQYF	TGTGCCACCAGCAGAGATACGGGGCAGTACGTGGATACGCAGTATTTT
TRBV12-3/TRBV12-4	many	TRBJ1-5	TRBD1	CASRQGPNQPQHF	TGTGCCAGCAGACAGGGGCCCAATCAGCCCCAGCATTTT
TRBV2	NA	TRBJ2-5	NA	CASRDGFWTQYF	TGTGCCAGCAGAGACGGGTTTTGGACCCAGTACTTC